The 28 T cell receptor beta chains in this list originate from one sample, sequenced in a study of blood T cell repertoires in COVID-19. Produced via immunoSEQ multiplex PCR; TCRdb's table is partial and in-frame only. Of tens of thousands of clones listed, roughly 89% were seen once; the top ten hold about 2%. Input material: peripheral blood. All receptors come from a man aged 45-65 years with acute or convalescent COVID-19.

The gene calls are TRBV12-3 or TRBV12-4 and TRBJ1-4; D ambiguous. The CDR3 contains 13 residues. Trimming took off 5 bases at V and 4 bases at J, with 8 bases between the two ends. This chain's CDR3 is CASSANSNEKLFF. The CDR3 nucleotides are TGTGCCAGCAGTGCCAACAGTAATGAAAAACTGTTTTTT.

The chain links TRBV2 to TRBJ1-6; D is possibly TRBD1 (6 bases). Germline CDR1 reads SNHLY; CDR2 reads FYNNEI. This CDR3 has 14 residues. Trimming stripped 5 bases from V and 7 bases from J, with 12 bases between. CDR3 coding DNA: TGTGCCAGCAGTTTGGACAGCCCCAATTCACCCCTCCACTTT. The encoded protein is CASSLDSPNSPLHF.

This sequence joins TRBV3-1 (or the pseudogene TRBV3-2) and TRBJ2-5; TRBD2 agrees at 7 bases. Germline V gene sequence: CDR1 LGHDT, CDR2 YNNKEL (reference sequence). The J segment lost 4 bases and the V segment lost 0 bases, leaving 5 bases of the junction unmatched. The CDR3 covers 15 residues. CDR3 nucleotide sequence: TGTGCCAGCAGCCAAGAGGTTCGCGGGGGAGAGACCCAGTACTTC. This sequence encodes CASSQEVRGGETQYF.

The chain employs TRBV24-1 and TRBJ2-4; 9 bases agree with TRBD1. Looked up from germline, CDR1 is KGHDR and CDR2 is SFDVKD. Trimming cost V 4 bases and J 9 bases; bases outside gene matches: 12. The CDR3 length is 16 residues. In DNA, the CDR3 is TGTGCCACCAGTGACTCCGGGACAGGGTCCTTTGGCATTCAGTACTTC. This gives the protein CATSDSGTGSFGIQYF.

The chain recombines TRBV3-1 (or the pseudogene TRBV3-2) with TRBJ1-2; weak D call: TRBD1 (6 bases). CDR3 length: 16 amino acids. V gave up 4 bases and J gave up 3 bases, with 18 bases separating them. The germline gives CDR1 LGHDT, CDR2 YNNKEL (reference sequence). This chain's CDR3 is CASSPRGGRMDYGYTF. The CDR3 nucleotides read TGTGCCAGCAGCCCGCGGGGGGGCAGGATGGACTATGGCTACACCTTC.

The chain is built from TRBV7-2 and TRBJ1-1; 7 positions agree with TRBD1. Germline V lookup: CDR1 SGHTA, CDR2 FQGNSA. The CDR3 has 17 amino acids. The V segment lost 5 bases and the J segment 1 base; nucleotides outside the gene matches: 13. CDR3 protein: CASSPTSTGSRNTEAFF. The CDR3 DNA reads TGTGCCAGCAGCCCAACTTCGACAGGGTCTAGGAACACTGAAGCTTTCTTT.

The rearrangement links TRBV5-1 to TRBJ2-5; 7 bases are a match to TRBD1. The CDR3 runs to 14 residues. V lost 4 bases and J lost 2; bases outside the gene matches: 5. The germline V gene has CDR1 SGHRS and CDR2 YFSETQ. The CDR3 here is CASSPTQGQETQYF. The CDR3, as DNA: TGCGCCAGCAGCCCTACACAGGGGCAAGAGACCCAGTACTTC.

The chain links TRBV7-6 to TRBJ1-5; possibly TRBD1 for D (6 bases). The CDR3 totals 15 residues. Germline assignment: CDR1 SGHVS and CDR2 FNYEAQ. Trimming took off 5 bases at V and 6 bases at J, with 17 bases between the two ends. CDR3 sequence (DNA): TGTGCCAGCAGCCATCGACAGGAGGTGAGTCAGCCCCAGCATTTT. This gives the protein CASSHRQEVSQPQHF.

The V call is TRBV9, the J call TRBJ1-2; unclear D gene. V was trimmed by 4 bases and J by 8 bases, leaving 18 bases between them. The CDR3 contains 14 residues. Germline CDR1 and CDR2: SGDLS and YYNGEE. CDR3 loop: CASSPGNPGGGYTF. CDR3 nucleotide sequence: TGTGCCAGCAGCCCCGGAAACCCAGGAGGGGGCTACACCTTC.

J is TRBJ2-3 and V is TRBV19; TRBD2 agrees at 8 bases. The trim removed 5 bases at V and 0 bases at J, leaving 4 bases unmatched. Looked up from germline, CDR1 is LNHDA and CDR2 is SQIVND (reference sequence). The CDR3 sequence is 15 residues long. The chain's CDR3 is CASSALAVSTDTQYF. In nucleotides, the CDR3 is TGTGCCAGTAGTGCACTAGCGGTGAGCACAGATACGCAGTATTTT.

The chain recombines TRBV11-2 with TRBJ2-3; the match to TRBD2 covers 7 bases. The CDR3 runs to 14 residues. V gave up 0 bases and J gave up 5 bases; unmatched junction bases: 2. Germline-derived CDR1 and CDR2 are SGHAT and FQNNGV. In nucleotides, the CDR3 is TGTGCCAGCAGCTTAGATCCGGGGGGAGATACGCAGTATTTT. This sequence encodes CASSLDPGGDTQYF.

The gene calls are TRBV6-4 and TRBJ2-1; 8 bases fit TRBD2. Trimming at V came to 7 bases and at J to 6 bases, leaving 8 bases not matched to a gene. Germline V gene data show CDR1 as MRHNA and CDR2 as SNTAGT. The CDR3 extends over 14 amino acids. This chain's CDR3 is CASKRVAGSNEQFF. The CDR3 DNA sequence: TGTGCCAGCAAGAGGGTAGCGGGGTCCAATGAGCAGTTCTTC.

The chain combines TRBV5-3 with TRBJ1-5, with 9 bases aligning to TRBD1. TRBV5-3 is marked as an open reading frame, function uncertain. The CDR3 is 16 residues long. With V trimmed by 3 bases and J by 3 bases, 7 bases remained unmatched. For the CDR3, the DNA is TGTGCCAGAAGCTGGACCGGGGACAGGGTCAATCAGCCCCAGCATTTT. Translated: CARSWTGDRVNQPQHF.

V is TRBV19 and J is TRBJ2-1, with 7 positions matching TRBD1. CDR3 size: 14 residues. The V segment lost 3 bases and the J segment 5 bases; nucleotides outside the gene matches: 4. Germline V CDR1 and CDR2: LNHDA, SQIVND (reference sequence). The CDR3 nucleotides are TGTGCCAGTAGTATGGGGACAGATAACAATGAGCAGTTCTTC. It encodes CASSMGTDNNEQFF.

J is TRBJ2-3 and V is TRBV27; 10 bases are a match to TRBD2. This CDR3 is built from 18 residues. Germline V gene data show CDR1 as MNHEY and CDR2 as SMNVEV (reference sequence). Trimming removed 2 bases from V and 0 bases from J; junction bases left unmatched: 8. The CDR3 coding sequence is TGTGCCAGCAGTTTAGTCGGTAGCGGGAGGTCTAGCACAGATACGCAGTATTTT. Translating gives CASSLVGSGRSSTDTQYF.

This chain uses TRBV7-8 with TRBJ1-5; 9 bases agree with TRBD1. The V and J ends lost 5 bases and 5 bases, in that order; junction bases with no gene match: 10. The CDR3 sequence is 16 residues long. Germline V gene data show CDR1 as SGHVS and CDR2 as FQNEAQ. The CDR3 protein is CASSPRPTGGDQPQHF. The CDR3 bases are TGTGCCAGCAGCCCACGCCCAACAGGGGGCGATCAGCCCCAGCATTTT.

The V call is TRBV15, the J call TRBJ2-3; 8 nucleotides align to TRBD1. The CDR3 has 15 amino acids. The germline gives CDR1 LNHNV, CDR2 YYDKDF (reference sequence). The trim removed 4 bases at V and 2 bases at J, leaving 5 bases unmatched. The CDR3 protein is CATSKRQGTTDTQYF. The CDR3 bases are TGTGCCACCAGCAAGCGACAGGGGACCACAGATACGCAGTATTTT.

This chain uses TRBV9 with TRBJ1-4; a possible D gene is TRBD1 (5 bases). Germline CDR1 SGDLS, CDR2 YYNGEE. The CDR3 extends over 15 amino acids. V was cut by 4 bases and J by 2 bases, with 12 bases left in between. The CDR3 DNA follows: TGTGCCAGCAGCCCCACAGGAACTACTAATGAAAAACTGTTTTTT. Amino acid sequence: CASSPTGTTNEKLFF.

The chain has TRBV2 and TRBJ2-3; D is perhaps TRBD2 (5 bases). Germline lookup yields CDR1 SNHLY and CDR2 FYNNEI. V was shortened by 5 bases and J by 1 base, with 10 bases between the two germline ends. The CDR3 is 14 amino acids. The CDR3 nucleotides are TGTGCCAGCAGTTCGGACGGGGGCACAGATACGCAGTATTTT. Translation gives CASSSDGGTDTQYF.

CDR3: CASSIVAGEANVLTF. The CDR3 bases are TGTGCCAGTAGTATTGTGGCAGGGGAAGCCAACGTCCTGACTTTC. This chain connects TRBV19 to TRBJ2-6; D perhaps matches TRBD1 (6 bases). CDR1 is LNHDA and CDR2 is SQIVND in the germline V gene (reference sequence). V was shortened by 3 bases and J by 7 bases, with 13 bases between the two germline ends. The CDR3 is made up of 15 amino acids.

This clone was seen a few times. The V and J genes are TRBV29-1 and TRBJ2-5, with D possibly matching TRBD2 (6 bases). V gave up 7 bases and J gave up 4 bases, with 22 bases separating them. CDR1 is SQVTM and CDR2 is ANQGSEA in the germline V gene. The CDR3 covers 15 residues. CDR3 region: CSAVLSRRARETQYF. The CDR3 DNA is TGCAGCGCGGTCCTTTCGAGGAGGGCTCGAGAGACCCAGTACTTC.

The chain links TRBV4-1 to TRBJ1-6; no definite D call. This CDR3 has 18 amino acids. Germline V lookup: CDR1 MGHRA, CDR2 YSYEKL. Trimming cost V 2 bases and J 0 bases, with 14 bases left between them. CDR3 sequence reads: CASSQWWSASSYNSPLHF. The CDR3 nucleotides are TGCGCCAGCAGCCAATGGTGGTCAGCTAGCTCCTATAATTCACCCCTCCACTTT.

V gene TRBV14 combines with J gene TRBJ1-1, with D possibly being TRBD1 (5 bases). The germline V gene has CDR1 SGHDN and CDR2 FVKESK. V gave up 5 bases and J gave up 0 bases, with 19 bases separating them. The CDR3 is 17 amino acids. For the CDR3, the DNA is TGTGCCAGCAGCGAGACAGCGATCCCGCCAATGAACACTGAAGCTTTCTTT. This gives the protein CASSETAIPPMNTEAFF.

The chain links TRBV18 to TRBJ2-3; D not certain. The ends were cut back, 2 bases at V and 5 bases at J, with 5 bases in the middle. The CDR3 has 12 residues. Germline V lookup: CDR1 KGHSH, CDR2 LQKENI. CDR3: CASSPWRDTQYF. CDR3 sequence (DNA): TGTGCCAGCTCACCATGGAGAGATACGCAGTATTTT.

The gene calls are TRBV7-2 and TRBJ2-1; tentative D call: TRBD2 (5 bases). Looked up from germline, CDR1 is SGHTA and CDR2 is FQGNSA. V lost 1 base, J lost 9 bases, and 19 bases lay in between. The CDR3 covers 16 residues. CDR3 in DNA: TGTGCCAGCAGCTTAGGGGCCTCGGGAAGGGCGGGTGAGCAGTTCTTC. Translating it yields CASSLGASGRAGEQFF.

The chain is built from TRBV5-1 and TRBJ2-5; no definite D call. The CDR3 loop spans 14 amino acids. V lost 0 bases and J 1 base, leaving 7 bases between the germline ends. From germline, CDR1 is SGHRS and CDR2 YFSETQ. In nucleotides, the CDR3 is TGCGCCAGCAGCTTGGCCCGAGCCCAAGAGACCCAGTACTTC. Translated, it gives CASSLARAQETQYF.

The chain carries TRBV7-9 and TRBJ2-3; D unresolved. Germline-derived CDR1 and CDR2 are SEHNR and FQNEAQ (reference sequence). Trimming took 2 bases from V and 2 from J, leaving 20 bases between them. CDR3 size: 18 residues. CDR3 DNA: TGTGCCAGCAGCTTAATTACCCCCACTACCTTTTACACAGATACGCAGTATTTT. This codes for CASSLITPTTFYTDTQYF.

The chain is built from TRBV7-7 and TRBJ2-2, with TRBD1 matching over 7 bases. Trimming cost V 6 bases and J 0 bases; bases outside gene matches: 1. Germline CDR1 SSHAT, CDR2 FNYEAQ (reference sequence). CDR3 length: 14 amino acids. In DNA, the CDR3 is TGTGCCAGCAGAGGGACAGCGAACACCGGGGAGCTGTTTTTT. Translated, it gives CASRGTANTGELFF.